A selection of T cell receptor beta chains follows, all from one sample in a study of shared clonotypes between healthy human individuals. The method was immunoSEQ multiplex PCR; TCRdb's version includes in-frame clones alone and lacks a portion of them. The table has about 2.2 million clones, 80% to 95% seen once. Sequenced: naive CD8+ T cells from PBMCs. All receptors come from a man between 18 and 35 years old in good health. Some clones in this sample may be carry-over from other donors' samples. Each CDR3 is given without its conserved first and last residue. A D gene is named only where the DNA matches it firmly.

>NA|TRBV27
ASSLSQGRETQY
>NA|TRBV30
ALRVMNTEAF
>NA|TRBV7-9
ASSLVETPYGYT
>NA|TRBV27
ASSTTGYGYT
>TRBD1|TRBV5-1
ASSHPVTGTEYNEQF
>TRBD1|TRBV7-9
ASSRTGTGLASGNTIY
>NA|TRBV25-1
ASSLLEGPPNTGELF
>NA|TRBV6-5
ASSSLLNTEAF
>TRBD2|TRBV27
ASSPPRGEGDTQY
>NA|TRBV10-2
ASSGADPLDEQF
>NA|TRBV28
ASSLSQGGEQF
>TRBD1|TRBV9
ASSPRTGINEQY
>NA|TRBV29-1
SVFPGPDYEQY
>NA|TRBV27
ASSLLSRMAEAF
>NA|TRBV9
ASSLLPLGEQY
>NA|TRBV7-9
ASSLGPHEQY
>NA|TRBV9
ASSVGLARSYEQY
>TRBD2|TRBV10-3
AISETLAGGPNEQF
>TRBD2|TRBV2
ASSELGLAGSSYEQY
>NA|TRBV27
ASSLRVERGIYEQY
>NA|TRBV30
AWKGSLLLGGGETQY
>NA|TRBV27
ASSIRVGNYGYT
>NA|TRBV30
AWMTSWQQGGYT
>TRBD1|TRBV7-9
ASSQGTGLRNQPQH
>TRBD2|TRBV9
ASSLRLADEQF
>NA|TRBV4-1
ASSQAAQAFSTYEQY
>NA|TRBV11-3
ASSTGRGYEQY
>NA|TRBV4-1
ASSQGPNFKYEQY
>NA|TRBV7-9
ASTLSRLGVNLNEQF
>TRBD1|TRBV7-3
ASSLTGGRDEQY
>TRBD2|TRBV10-3
AIGVAGGGEQY
>NA|TRBV28
ASSPASVQGSNQPQH
>NA|TRBV7-2
ASSLSYGAVLSYEQY
>NA|TRBV9
ASSVAGYTEAF
>NA|TRBV9
ASSAGTGSASYEQY
>TRBD2|TRBV4-3
ASSQDLLAVHNEQF
>NA|TRBV27
ASSLGPGETQY
>TRBD2|TRBV5-1
ASSLTSGNNEQF
>TRBD1|TRBV23-1
ASSPRDSFYEQY
>NA|TRBV13
ASSLEHTNSGNTIY
>TRBD2|TRBV2
ASSEALRGLHSYEQY
>NA|TRBV28
ASTSGVGGHYEQY
>TRBD2|TRBV4-2
ASSQESTSSYSYNEQF
>TRBD1|TRBV13
ASSSEFKDRGLANEQF
>TRBD1|TRBV27
ASSLSGQGSTDTQY
>TRBD2|TRBV9
ASSVGPAGVPDTQY
>NA|TRBV27
ASSLGGSNQPQH
>TRBD1|TRBV6-4
ASSDVTGGGETQY